Below, 27 T cell receptor beta chains from the same sample are listed, as sequenced in a study of blood T cell repertoires in COVID-19. Data came from immunoSEQ multiplex PCR; TCRdb stores just in-frame clones and leaves some out. Here the sample spans 110,000 or so clones, over 80% being singletons. Source material: peripheral blood. All receptors come from a woman aged 55-70 years with acute or convalescent COVID-19.

This chain joins TRBV2 and TRBJ2-2, with a tentative D call TRBD2 (6 bases). V lost 7 bases and J lost 6, with 12 bases in between. CDR1 and CDR2 from the germline V gene are SNHLY and FYNNEI. This CDR3 is built from 13 residues. Here the CDR3 DNA reads TGTGCCAGCAAACGGGAGCCTCCCGGGGAGCTGTTTTTT. Its protein is CASKREPPGELFF.

The chain recombines TRBV7-9 with TRBJ2-3; 7 nucleotides line up with TRBD2. The CDR3 length is 15 residues. V trimming: 5 bases; J trimming: 5 bases; junction bases outside the gene matches: 10. CDR1 is SEHNR and CDR2 is FQNEAQ in the germline V gene (reference sequence). CDR3 DNA: TGTGCCAGCAGCCCGGACTTCACGGGGGGAGATACGCAGTATTTT. It encodes CASSPDFTGGDTQYF.

This clone has just a few counts. The rearrangement joins TRBV5-1 to TRBJ1-2, with D possibly TRBD1 on 5 matching bases. The CDR3 is 15 amino acids. CDR1 is SGHRS and CDR2 is YFSETQ in the germline V gene. V dropped 0 bases and J dropped 2 bases, with 11 bases sitting between them. The CDR3 bases are TGCGCCAGCAGCTTGGATGGTTGGGGCAACTATGGCTACACCTTC. Translating gives CASSLDGWGNYGYTF.

The chain recombines TRBV14 with TRBJ1-1; no firm D call. The germline CDR1 and CDR2 sequences are SGHDN and FVKESK. Trimming cost V 3 bases and J 3 bases, with 8 bases left between them. The CDR3 consists of 13 residues. The CDR3 region is CASSQGLDTEAFF. The CDR3 DNA reads TGTGCCAGCAGCCAGGGCTTAGACACTGAAGCTTTCTTT. Complete variable domain (other parts from reference TRBV14 and TRBJ1-1): EAGVTQFPSHSVIEKGQTVTLRCDPISGHDNLYWYRRVMGKEIKFLLHFVKESKQDESGMPNNRFLAERTGGTYSTLKVQPAELEDSGVYFCASSQGLDTEAFFGQGTRLTVV.

The chain has TRBV5-1 and TRBJ2-2; tentative D call: TRBD2 (5 bases). CDR3 length: 15 amino acids. Germline V gene data show CDR1 as SGHRS and CDR2 as YFSETQ. The germline V and J ends were trimmed by 0 bases and 5 bases, with 11 bases remaining between them. CDR3 DNA: TGCGCCAGCAGCTTGGGCACTAGTGCGACCGGGGAGCTGTTTTTT. This codes for CASSLGTSATGELFF.

The chain recombines TRBV29-1 with TRBJ2-5, with D possibly matching TRBD2 (5 bases). Germline CDR1 SQVTM, CDR2 ANQGSEA. The CDR3 extends over 13 amino acids. With 3 bases removed from V and 9 bases from J, the gap between germline ends came to 17 bases. CDR3 region: CSVDATRTWAQYF. The CDR3 DNA reads TGCAGCGTTGACGCTACTAGGACCTGGGCCCAGTACTTC.

This clone was seen only once. V is TRBV27 and J is TRBJ1-3, with TRBD1 as a possible D gene (5 bases). V gave up 6 bases and J gave up 4 bases, with 16 bases separating them. Germline-derived CDR1 and CDR2 are MNHEY and SMNVEV (reference sequence). The CDR3 runs to 15 residues. The DNA for the CDR3 is TGTGCCAGCAGGGAAAGGGGAACGAGGGGAAACACCATATATTTT. Translated, it gives CASRERGTRGNTIYF.

The gene calls are TRBV7-3 and TRBJ2-5; D perhaps matches TRBD1 (5 bases). Germline loops: CDR1 SGHTA, CDR2 FQGTGA. V was clipped by 5 bases and J by 5 bases, with 18 bases between them. The CDR3 totals 15 residues. For the CDR3, the DNA is TGTGCCAGCAGCCCGTCCCAGGGTTGGTCCGAGACCCAGTACTTC. Its protein product is CASSPSQGWSETQYF.

The V call is TRBV28, the J call TRBJ1-5; weak D call: TRBD1 (5 bases). In germline, CDR1 is MDHEN, CDR2 SYDVKM. The CDR3 runs to 15 residues. V was clipped by 3 bases and J by 3 bases, with 12 bases between them. The CDR3 loop is CASSFDSRPNQPQHF. The CDR3 DNA is TGTGCCAGCAGTTTCGACAGCCGCCCCAATCAGCCCCAGCATTTT.

V gene TRBV6-5 combines with J gene TRBJ1-5; tentative D call: TRBD1 (6 bases). Germline CDR1 MNHEY, CDR2 SVGAGI. V was trimmed by 6 bases and J by 7 bases, leaving 13 bases between them. The CDR3 spans 13 residues. CDR3 residues: CASRSQGGQPQHF. Written as DNA, the CDR3 is TGTGCCAGCAGGTCACAGGGCGGGCAGCCCCAGCATTTT.

DNA for the CDR3: TGCGCCAGCAGCTCCACTAGCGGGGGTTCCGGGGAGCTGTTTTTT. Protein sequence: CASSSTSGGSGELFF. The chain carries TRBV5-1 and TRBJ2-2, with 11 nucleotides matching TRBD2. The ends lost 3 bases at V and 6 bases at J; junction bases unmatched: 4. This CDR3 has 15 residues. CDR1 is SGHRS and CDR2 is YFSETQ in the germline V gene.

The chain has TRBV4-1 and TRBJ2-1, with a weak D call TRBD2 (6 bases). The CDR3 has 17 amino acids. The germline gives CDR1 MGHRA, CDR2 YSYEKL. Trimming removed 0 bases at V and 3 bases at J, with 15 bases between. CDR3 sequence reads: CASSQDLGGPFYNEQFF. CDR3 coding DNA: TGCGCCAGCAGCCAAGATTTAGGAGGGCCTTTCTACAATGAGCAGTTCTTC.

This chain uses TRBV19 with TRBJ1-2; no clear D. CDR1 LNHDA and CDR2 SQIVND come from the germline V gene (reference sequence). The CDR3 loop spans 13 amino acids. V was clipped by 5 bases and J by 8 bases, with 15 bases between them. This chain's CDR3 is CASSGLGSHGYTF. The CDR3 region has the DNA TGTGCCAGTAGTGGTCTCGGTAGTCACGGCTACACCTTC.

This clone was seen just once. This sequence joins TRBV11-2 and TRBJ1-4; TRBD1 might be the D (5 bases). Germline values: CDR1 SGHAT, CDR2 FQNNGV. V lost 2 bases and J 8 bases, leaving 9 bases between the germline ends. The CDR3 loop spans 13 amino acids. In DNA, the CDR3 is TGTGCCAGCAGCTTACGGGGGAACGAAAAACTGTTTTTT. It is translated as CASSLRGNEKLFF.

This chain connects TRBV19 to TRBJ2-1, with 7 bases that match TRBD2. The V gene's germline CDR1 is LNHDA and CDR2 SQIVND (reference sequence). With V trimmed by 10 bases and J by 1 base, 7 bases remained unmatched. This CDR3 is 14 amino acids long. The CDR3 spells CATSWGGSYNEQFF. DNA of the CDR3: TGTGCCACCTCATGGGGGGGTTCCTACAATGAGCAGTTCTTC.

The chain has TRBV29-1 and TRBJ2-7, with a weak D call TRBD1 (6 bases). Trimming removed 6 bases from V and 3 bases from J, with 9 bases in between. CDR1 SQVTM and CDR2 ANQGSEA come from the germline V gene. This CDR3 contains 11 residues. CDR3 in DNA: TGCAGCGTCACAGGGAACTACGAGCAGTACTTC. Its translation is CSVTGNYEQYF.

The chain employs TRBV5-1 and TRBJ1-1, with D unclear. Per germline, CDR1 SGHRS and CDR2 YFSETQ. The CDR3 is 14 residues long. V was clipped by 5 bases and J by 0 bases, with 11 bases between them. The CDR3 region is CASRGGGMNTEAFF. The CDR3 DNA sequence: TGCGCCAGCAGGGGCGGCGGGATGAACACTGAAGCTTTCTTT. The variable domain in full, completed from reference TRBV5-1 and TRBJ1-1, reads KAGVTQTPRYLIKTRGQQVTLSCSPISGHRSVSWYQQTPGQGLQFLFEYFSETQRNKGNFPGRFSGRQFSNSRSEMNVSTLELGDSALYLCASRGGGMNTEAFFGQGTRLTVV.

The chain employs TRBV28 and TRBJ2-7, with 7 bases matching TRBD1. This CDR3 has 14 residues. Germline CDR1 reads MDHEN; CDR2 reads SYDVKM. V lost 5 bases, J lost 2 bases, and 6 bases stayed unmatched. The DNA for the CDR3 is TGTGCCAGCAGTCCCGGACAGGCCCCCTACGAGCAGTACTTC. The encoded protein is CASSPGQAPYEQYF.

V is TRBV6-6 and J is TRBJ1-6; D is unclear. CDR3 size: 12 residues. V was pared by 9 bases and J by 9 bases, with 12 bases between. Germline V CDR1 and CDR2: MNHNY, SVGAGI (reference sequence). CDR3 DNA: TGTGCCAGTCAGGTGGGCGTTTCACCCCTCCACTTT. Translated, it gives CASQVGVSPLHF.

This sequence joins TRBV18 and TRBJ2-1, with 9 nucleotides matching TRBD2. The germline gives CDR1 KGHSH, CDR2 LQKENI. The CDR3 extends over 15 amino acids. After removal of 4 bases from V and 8 bases from J, the junction contained 9 bases not matched to a gene. CDR3 DNA: TGTGCCAGCTCACGAGATAGCGGGAGCTTGTATGAGCAGTTCTTC. Amino acids: CASSRDSGSLYEQFF.

The CDR3 sequence: CASSWSGNSNQPQHF. CDR3 sequence (DNA): TGTGCCAGTAGTTGGAGTGGAAATAGCAATCAGCCCCAGCATTTT. The genes are TRBV19 and TRBJ1-5; D ambiguous. Germline V CDR1 and CDR2: LNHDA, SQIVND (reference sequence). The CDR3 sequence is 15 residues long. The V gene lost 5 bases and the J gene lost 0 bases, with 11 bases spanning the gap.

V usage is TRBV30 and J usage is TRBJ2-1; D possibly corresponds to TRBD1 (5 bases). CDR3 size: 13 residues. In germline, CDR1 is GTSNPN, CDR2 SVGIG (reference sequence). The V end was cut by 3 bases, the J end by 6 bases, with 12 bases between. In nucleotides, the CDR3 is TGTGCCTGGAGCCAGGACAAAGTCAATGAGCAGTTCTTC. Protein product: CAWSQDKVNEQFF.

V and J are TRBV3-1 (or the pseudogene TRBV3-2) and TRBJ2-1, with 7 bases identical to TRBD2. Germline-derived CDR1 and CDR2 are LGHDT and YNNKEL (reference sequence). The CDR3 covers 15 residues. Germline trimming cut 1 base from V and 3 bases from J; bases unmatched to any gene: 3. CDR3 nucleotides: TGTGCCAGCAGCCAAGCGGGAGGACTCTACAATGAGCAGTTCTTC. The encoded protein is CASSQAGGLYNEQFF.

This clone appeared once. The gene calls are TRBV7-8 and TRBJ1-5; tentative D call: TRBD1 (5 bases). Trimming removed 0 bases at V and 5 bases at J, with 14 bases between. Germline V lookup: CDR1 SGHVS, CDR2 FQNEAQ. This CDR3 has 16 residues. The CDR3 is CASSLARGAGDQPQHF. As DNA, the CDR3 is TGTGCCAGCAGCTTAGCCCGCGGGGCGGGAGATCAGCCCCAGCATTTT.

The chain employs TRBV19 and TRBJ1-5; 8 positions match TRBD1. The CDR3 totals 15 residues. With 4 bases clipped from V and 4 bases from J, the junction kept 6 bases outside the gene matches. Germline CDR1 and CDR2: LNHDA and SQIVND (reference sequence). The CDR3 region has the DNA TGTGCCAGTAGTACCCTCACAGGGGGTAATCAGCCCCAGCATTTT. It is translated as CASSTLTGGNQPQHF.

J is TRBJ1-2 and V is TRBV28; perhaps TRBD1 as D (5 bases). In germline, CDR1 is MDHEN, CDR2 SYDVKM. The length of the CDR3 is 13 residues. Trimming took off 6 bases at V and 2 bases at J, with 10 bases between the two ends. CDR3 nucleotide sequence: TGTGCCAGCAGATCACAGGAGAACTATGGCTACACCTTC. This sequence encodes CASRSQENYGYTF.

V gene TRBV11-2 combines with J gene TRBJ2-7; 7 bases map to TRBD1. This CDR3 has 13 amino acids. CDR1 SGHAT and CDR2 FQNNGV come from the germline V gene. Unmatched junction bases numbered 6, after V lost 3 bases and J lost 7 bases. Here the CDR3 DNA reads TGTGCCAGCAGCTTCGGACAGGTCGGTGAGCAGTACTTC. This sequence encodes CASSFGQVGEQYF. Complete variable domain (other parts from reference TRBV11-2 and TRBJ2-7): EAGVAQSPRYKIIEKRQSVAFWCNPISGHATLYWYQQILGQGPKLLIQFQNNGVVDDSQLPKDRFSAERLKGVDSTLKIQPAKLEDSAVYLCASSFGQVGEQYFGPGTRLTVT.